This T cell receptor beta chain emerged from a study of blood T cells in healthy people across ages. A second roughly 6 to 11 cycle PCR used barcoded and J-beta primers. TCRdb processed the 5' RACE reads anew with MiXCR; each CDR3 protein has one entry. Here the sample spans around 1,000,000 distinct CDR3 sequences, 20% to 25% being singletons. The CDR3 covers 14 residues. Per the germline V gene, CDR1 is SQVTM and CDR2 is ANQGSEA. The V end was cut by 7 bases, the J end by 2 bases, with 15 bases between. In addition, the sample was reused for a study of T cells of mothers and their children.

This sequence was found in a girl aged 2-15 years in good health. The chain has TRBV29-1 and TRBJ2-1, with a tentative D call TRBD1 (6 bases). The sequenced material came from blood. The CDR3 sequence: CSGGQPMTYNEQFF. The DNA of the CDR3 is TGCAGCGGCGGACAGCCAATGACCTACAATGAGCAGTTCTTC.